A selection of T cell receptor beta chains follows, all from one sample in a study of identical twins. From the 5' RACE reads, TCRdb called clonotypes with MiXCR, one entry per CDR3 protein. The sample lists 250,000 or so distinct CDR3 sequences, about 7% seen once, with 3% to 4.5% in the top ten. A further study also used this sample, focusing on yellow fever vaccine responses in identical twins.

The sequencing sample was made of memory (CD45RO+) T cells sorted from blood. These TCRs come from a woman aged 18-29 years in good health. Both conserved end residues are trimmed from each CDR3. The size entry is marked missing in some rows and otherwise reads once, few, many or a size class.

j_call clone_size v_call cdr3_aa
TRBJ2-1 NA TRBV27 ASSLSNLGYEQF
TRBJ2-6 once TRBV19 ASSIPTGSVNVLT
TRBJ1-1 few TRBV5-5 ASSLTLTVVTEAF
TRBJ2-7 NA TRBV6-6 ASSDVGEQY
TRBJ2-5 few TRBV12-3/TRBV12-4 ASSVSPGGQETQY
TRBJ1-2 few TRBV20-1 SAREQGVDYGYT
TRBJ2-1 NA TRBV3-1 ACCQDGRGSGHNEQF
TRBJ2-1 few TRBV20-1 SARVAGGLGDYNEQF
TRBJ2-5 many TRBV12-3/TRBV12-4 ASSLLAGGETQY
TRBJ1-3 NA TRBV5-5 ASSLGAGGSGNTIY
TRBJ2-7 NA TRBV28 ASSSPTSGPYEQY
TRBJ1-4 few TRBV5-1 ASSLGTGVEKLF
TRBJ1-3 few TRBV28 ASSRGHLRNTIY
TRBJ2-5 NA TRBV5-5 ASSLFYGTSGEQETQY
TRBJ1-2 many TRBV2 ASSERNTGQGGYT
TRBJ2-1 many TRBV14 ASSRQGHEQF
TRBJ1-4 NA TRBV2 ASSGGQKLF
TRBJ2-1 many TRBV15 ATSNDRESYNEQF
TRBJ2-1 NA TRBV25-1 ASSEPTSGRF
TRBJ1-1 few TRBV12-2 ASRLGRDDTEAF
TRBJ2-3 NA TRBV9 ASSPPQLGRMADTQY
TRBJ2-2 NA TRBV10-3 AILDSLGNTGELF
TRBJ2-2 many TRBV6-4 ASSLAGGAGELF
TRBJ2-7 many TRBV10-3 AIRGDTTYEQY
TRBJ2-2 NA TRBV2 ASRGLLDTGELF
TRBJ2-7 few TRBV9 ASSVGGFGREQY
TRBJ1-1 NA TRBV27 ASSQRGVNTEAF
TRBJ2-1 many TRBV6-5 ASSYPGQKGSYNEQF
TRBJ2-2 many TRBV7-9 ASSSSLSIGELF
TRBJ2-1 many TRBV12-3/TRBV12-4 ASSPRKVGTGYEQF
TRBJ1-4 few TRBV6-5 ASSYSGGNEKLF
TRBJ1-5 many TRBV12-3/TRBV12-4 ASSPLFGSNQPQH
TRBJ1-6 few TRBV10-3 AISDGARGGPPH
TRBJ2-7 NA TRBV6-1 ASRIGLAGEYLYEQY
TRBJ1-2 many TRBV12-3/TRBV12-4 ASSLTGSANYGYT
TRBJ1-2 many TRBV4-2 ASRDGFYGYT
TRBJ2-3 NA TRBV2 ASGEQVSSTDTQY
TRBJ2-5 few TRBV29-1 SGGQGRETQY
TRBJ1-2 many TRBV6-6 ASIDSLNYGYT
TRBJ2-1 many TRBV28 ASSYLAGENEQF
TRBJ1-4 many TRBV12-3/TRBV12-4 ASSPSRKLF
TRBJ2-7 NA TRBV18 ASSPPGGAIYEQY
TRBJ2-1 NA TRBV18 ASSPPASSSGRVRYNEQF
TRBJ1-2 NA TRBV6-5 ASSRSISENYGYT
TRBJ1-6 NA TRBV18 ASSPVALISSYNSPLH
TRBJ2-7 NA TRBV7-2 ASNYQPGPLSEQY
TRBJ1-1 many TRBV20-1 SARDPNWGGIMNTEAF
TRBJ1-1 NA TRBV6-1 ASRGDRGYTEAF
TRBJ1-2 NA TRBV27 ASSSQRGGYGYT
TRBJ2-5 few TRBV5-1 ASSLGWTGWEGRQETQY
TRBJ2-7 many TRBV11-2 ASSLGWGGFTYEQY